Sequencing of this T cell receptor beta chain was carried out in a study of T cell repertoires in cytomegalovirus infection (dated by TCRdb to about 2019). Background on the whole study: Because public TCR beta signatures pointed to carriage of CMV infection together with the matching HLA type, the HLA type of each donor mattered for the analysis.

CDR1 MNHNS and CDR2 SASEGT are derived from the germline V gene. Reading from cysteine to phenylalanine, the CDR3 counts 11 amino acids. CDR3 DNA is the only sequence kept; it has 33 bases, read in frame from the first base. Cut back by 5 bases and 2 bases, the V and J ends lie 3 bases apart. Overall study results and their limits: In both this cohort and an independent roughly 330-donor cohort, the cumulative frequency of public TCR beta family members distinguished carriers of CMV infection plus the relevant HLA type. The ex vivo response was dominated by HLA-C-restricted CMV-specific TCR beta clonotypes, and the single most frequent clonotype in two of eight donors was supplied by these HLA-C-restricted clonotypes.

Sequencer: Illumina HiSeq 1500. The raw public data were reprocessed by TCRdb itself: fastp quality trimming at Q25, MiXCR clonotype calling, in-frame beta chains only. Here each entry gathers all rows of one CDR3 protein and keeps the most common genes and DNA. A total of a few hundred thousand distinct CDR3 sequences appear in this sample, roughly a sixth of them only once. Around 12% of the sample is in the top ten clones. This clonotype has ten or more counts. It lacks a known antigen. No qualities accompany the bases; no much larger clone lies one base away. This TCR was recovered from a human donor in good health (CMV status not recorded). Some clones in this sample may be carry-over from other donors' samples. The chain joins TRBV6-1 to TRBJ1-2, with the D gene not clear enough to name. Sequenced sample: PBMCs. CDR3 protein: CASSHNYGYTF. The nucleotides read TGTGCCAGCAGTCACAACTATGGCTACACCTTC.